These 32 T cell receptor beta chains originate from one sample sequenced in a study of T cell responses to AZD1222 COVID-19 vaccine. Only in-frame clones appear in the TCRdb table, and some are missing; sequencing was by immunoSEQ multiplex PCR. The data hold 45,000 to 60,000 clones, with 87% observed a single time. Source: peripheral blood, taken on day 0 of AZD1222 vaccination. The receptors stem from an adult in good health.

CDR3: CASSTPGQGTSTNEQFF. The CDR3 region has the DNA TGTGCCAGTAGCACTCCGGGACAGGGGACCTCGACTAATGAGCAGTTCTTC. The chain is built from TRBV19 and TRBJ2-1, with 10 bases fitting TRBD1. The CDR3 consists of 17 residues. CDR1 LNHDA and CDR2 SQIVND come from the germline V gene (reference sequence). J lost 7 bases, V lost 6 bases, and 15 bases had no gene match.

The chain has TRBV4-3 and TRBJ2-3, with no clear D. The ends were cut back, 4 bases at V and 3 bases at J, with 8 bases in the middle. This CDR3 is 13 amino acids long. Germline values: CDR1 LGHNA, CDR2 YSLEER. The CDR3 nucleotides read TGCGCCAGCAGCCTCGGTCCGACAGATACGCAGTATTTT. It encodes CASSLGPTDTQYF.

This chain links TRBV12-3 or TRBV12-4 with TRBJ2-7; possibly TRBD2 for D (5 bases). Between the trimmed V and J ends, which lost 8 bases and 2 bases, there was a span of 10 bases. CDR3 length equals 12 residues. CDR3 sequence reads: CASGLRAYEQYF. The CDR3 DNA is TGTGCCAGCGGGCTGAGGGCCTACGAGCAGTACTTC.

The CDR3 bases are TGTGCCAGCAGCTTCGGGAGGGAAGAGACCCAGTACTTC. This sequence encodes CASSFGREETQYF. The V and J genes are TRBV7-6 and TRBJ2-5; 8 positions match TRBD2. This CDR3 comprises 13 residues. Unmatched junction bases numbered 0, after V lost 3 bases and J lost 3 bases. Germline V CDR1 and CDR2: SGHVS, FNYEAQ.

This clone was seen once. This chain uses TRBV5-1 with TRBJ1-5, with TRBD1 identical over 11 bases. Trimming cost V 4 bases and J 7 bases; bases outside gene matches: 7. Germline-derived CDR1 and CDR2 are SGHRS and YFSETQ. The CDR3 spans 15 residues. The DNA of the CDR3 is TGCGCCAGCAGCCTATCCGGGACAGGGGGACAGCCCCAGCATTTT. Translation gives CASSLSGTGGQPQHF.

The J gene is TRBJ2-2, the V gene TRBV3-1 (or the pseudogene TRBV3-2); the D gene is possibly TRBD1 (5 bases). Trimming took off 1 base at V and 4 bases at J, with 7 bases between the two ends. CDR3 size: 14 residues. Germline-derived CDR1 and CDR2 are LGHDT and YNNKEL (reference sequence). Written as DNA, the CDR3 is TGTGCCAGCAGCCAAGTAAGGGGCACCGGGGAGCTGTTTTTT. Its protein product is CASSQVRGTGELFF.

The chain combines TRBV30 with TRBJ1-2; D is ambiguous. The CDR3 length is 14 residues. CDR1 and CDR2 (germline): GTSNPN, SVGIG (reference sequence). V dropped 1 base and J dropped 5 bases, with 14 bases sitting between them. The DNA for the CDR3 is TGTGCCTGGAGTGGTTATGATTCGGGATATGGCTACACCTTC. It specifies CAWSGYDSGYGYTF.

The V and J genes are TRBV28 and TRBJ1-1; D may be TRBD1 (5 bases). The V end was cut by 10 bases, the J end by 6 bases, with 24 bases between. In germline, CDR1 is MDHEN, CDR2 SYDVKM. This CDR3 is built from 15 residues. CDR3 DNA: TGTGCCACTCTCACCTCCGGACACCTTCCCCCTGAAGCTTTCTTT. Translated: CATLTSGHLPPEAFF.

The chain uses TRBV7-2 and TRBJ2-5; perhaps TRBD1 as D (6 bases). CDR3 size: 14 residues. With 4 bases removed from V and 5 bases from J, the gap between germline ends came to 14 bases. The germline V gene encodes CDR1 SGHTA and CDR2 FQGNSA. The CDR3 DNA is TGTGCCAGCAGCTCGCTGGACAGATCGGAGACCCAGTACTTC. Translation: CASSSLDRSETQYF.

This chain connects TRBV5-6 to TRBJ1-5, with 7 bases aligning to TRBD1. Per germline, CDR1 SGHDT and CDR2 YYEEEE. After removal of 4 bases from V and 5 bases from J, the junction contained 9 bases not matched to a gene. CDR3 length: 15 amino acids. CDR3 protein: CASSKGTGVDQPQHF. In nucleotides, the CDR3 is TGTGCCAGCAGCAAAGGCACAGGGGTTGATCAGCCCCAGCATTTT.

The CDR3 loop reads CASSDRTGGVYEQYF. The CDR3, as DNA: TGTGCCAGCAGCGACCGGACAGGGGGCGTTTACGAGCAGTACTTC. The chain uses TRBV4-2 and TRBJ2-7; TRBD1 agrees at 11 bases. CDR3 length equals 15 residues. Germline CDR1 is LGHNA and CDR2 is YNFKEQ. After removal of 5 bases from V and 4 bases from J, the junction contained 7 bases not matched to a gene.

The CDR3 region is CASSFRSSYNEQFF. The CDR3 DNA reads as TGTGCCAGCAGCTTCCGGAGCTCCTACAATGAGCAGTTCTTC. The V gene is TRBV7-9, the J gene TRBJ2-1; D uncertain. V was cut by 3 bases and J by 0 bases, with 6 bases left in between. This CDR3 region has 14 residues. Germline CDR1 and CDR2: SEHNR and FQNEAQ (reference sequence).

This clone was seen just once. V usage is TRBV5-1 and J usage is TRBJ1-1, with TRBD1 matching over 12 bases. After removal of 6 bases from V and 0 bases from J, the junction contained 18 bases not matched to a gene. This CDR3 has 20 residues. In germline, CDR1 is SGHRS, CDR2 YFSETQ. The CDR3 DNA is TGCGCCAGCAACGTAGTATATTCCGGGACAGGGGGCAAAATGAACACTGAAGCTTTCTTT. Translating gives CASNVVYSGTGGKMNTEAFF.

The chain links TRBV6-5 to TRBJ2-2; 8 bases match TRBD1. The junction had 4 bases not matched to a gene; V was cut back by 6 bases and J by 4 bases. The CDR3 runs to 14 residues. Germline CDR1 is MNHEY and CDR2 is SVGAGI. CDR3 DNA: TGTGCCAGCAGAGGACAGGGCGGCACCGGGGAGCTGTTTTTT. It encodes CASRGQGGTGELFF.

The V call is TRBV5-4, the J call TRBJ2-1; 11 bases fit TRBD2. The CDR3 is made up of 15 amino acids. Unmatched junction bases numbered 3, after V lost 4 bases and J lost 3 bases. Germline V gives CDR1 SGHNT, CDR2 YYREEE (reference sequence). The CDR3: CASSTGLADYNEQFF. The CDR3 DNA follows: TGTGCCAGCAGCACGGGACTAGCGGACTACAATGAGCAGTTCTTC.

The chain is built from TRBV18 and TRBJ1-1; D unclear. The CDR3 runs to 14 residues. V was pared by 0 bases and J by 10 bases, with 15 bases between. Germline lookup yields CDR1 KGHSH and CDR2 LQKENI. The CDR3 spells CASSPPEAGRVAFF. For the CDR3, the DNA is TGTGCCAGCTCACCACCGGAGGCGGGAAGGGTAGCTTTCTTT. The full variable domain, in which reference TRBV18 and TRBJ1-1 provide the parts outside the CDR3, is NAGVMQNPRHLVRRRGQEARLRCSPMKGHSHVYWYRQLPEEGLKFMVYLQKENIIDESGMPKERFSAEFPKEGPSILRIQQVVRGDSAAYFCASSPPEAGRVAFFGQGTRLTVV.

This chain joins TRBV27 and TRBJ2-5, with D perhaps TRBD1 (5 bases). Trimming pared 4 bases from V and 5 bases from J, leaving 14 bases between. Germline V gives CDR1 MNHEY, CDR2 SMNVEV (reference sequence). CDR3 length: 14 residues. The CDR3 region is CASSSVAKGETQYF. In DNA, the CDR3 is TGTGCCAGCAGTTCAGTCGCCAAGGGGGAGACCCAGTACTTC.

This clone was observed once. V and J are TRBV7-9 and TRBJ1-4; TRBD1 might be the D (6 bases). CDR1 is SEHNR and CDR2 is FQNEAQ in the germline V gene (reference sequence). This CDR3 comprises 15 residues. V gave up 4 bases and J gave up 6 bases, with 15 bases separating them. The CDR3 coding sequence is TGTGCCAGCAGCTCCCCTACAGGGTTTGATGAAAAACTGTTTTTT. Its protein is CASSSPTGFDEKLFF.

The rearrangement joins TRBV7-2 to TRBJ1-1; TRBD1 aligns across 10 bases. CDR1 and CDR2 from the germline V gene are SGHTA and FQGNSA. This CDR3 has 14 residues. V lost 6 bases and J lost 11; bases outside the gene matches: 12. This CDR3 reads CASRLRQGAAVAFF. The CDR3, as DNA: TGTGCCAGCAGACTTCGACAGGGGGCGGCGGTCGCTTTCTTT.

The genes are TRBV28 and TRBJ2-1; 7 nucleotides line up with TRBD2. CDR1 is MDHEN, CDR2 SYDVKM, per germline. This CDR3 spans 15 amino acids. The J segment lost 3 bases and the V segment lost 3 bases, leaving 5 bases of the junction unmatched. The CDR3 sequence is CASSFRSGGYNEQFF. The DNA for the CDR3 is TGTGCCAGCAGTTTCCGCTCGGGAGGCTACAATGAGCAGTTCTTC.

This rearrangement joins TRBV11-2 to TRBJ1-2, with a weak D call TRBD1 (6 bases). CDR1 is SGHAT, CDR2 FQNNGV, per germline. This CDR3 has 15 residues. Trimming took off 5 bases at V and 2 bases at J, with 15 bases between the two ends. The CDR3 is CASSPIRQANYGYTF. The CDR3 nucleotides read TGTGCCAGCAGCCCGATTAGACAGGCGAACTATGGCTACACCTTC.

The chain combines TRBV19 with TRBJ2-1, with 7 bases matching TRBD1. With 4 bases clipped from V and 6 bases from J, the junction kept 6 bases outside the gene matches. This CDR3 is built from 14 residues. Germline CDR1 reads LNHDA; CDR2 reads SQIVND (reference sequence). The CDR3 spells CASSRDSGTNEQFF. CDR3 bases: TGTGCCAGTAGTAGGGACAGTGGAACCAATGAGCAGTTCTTC.

The J gene is TRBJ2-7, the V gene TRBV6-5, with D unclear. Germline V gene lookup returns CDR1 MNHEY and CDR2 SVGAGI. V lost 8 bases and J 2 bases, leaving 10 bases between the germline ends. This CDR3 has 12 amino acids. CDR3 sequence: CASALYTYEQYF. For the CDR3, the DNA is TGTGCCAGCGCACTGTATACCTACGAGCAGTACTTC.

The chain has TRBV6-5 and TRBJ2-1, with TRBD2 identical over 13 bases. Germline CDR1 is MNHEY and CDR2 is SVGAGI. Germline trimming cut 6 bases from V and 7 bases from J; bases unmatched to any gene: 6. The CDR3 is 15 amino acids. The CDR3 region is CASRLLAGGPNEQFF. As DNA, the CDR3 is TGTGCCAGCAGACTACTAGCGGGGGGGCCGAATGAGCAGTTCTTC.

This sequence joins TRBV5-1 and TRBJ1-2; the D gene is possibly TRBD1 (6 bases). Germline CDR1 and CDR2: SGHRS and YFSETQ. The CDR3 covers 15 residues. V lost 3 bases and J 6 bases, leaving 18 bases between the germline ends. DNA for the CDR3: TGCGCCAGCAGCTCCCCCGACGGGGGGGGCGATGGCTACACCTTC. It encodes CASSSPDGGGDGYTF. Full variable domain (remainder filled in from reference TRBV5-1 and TRBJ1-2): KAGVTQTPRYLIKTRGQQVTLSCSPISGHRSVSWYQQTPGQGLQFLFEYFSETQRNKGNFPGRFSGRQFSNSRSEMNVSTLELGDSALYLCASSSPDGGGDGYTFGSGTRLTVV.

The rearrangement uses TRBV29-1 and TRBJ1-6; D unclear. Germline lookup yields CDR1 SQVTM and CDR2 ANQGSEA. Trimming pared 6 bases from V and 0 bases from J, leaving 12 bases between. The CDR3 has 15 amino acids. DNA of the CDR3: TGCAGCGTGGCAGAGTCGAGCTCCTATAATTCACCCCTCCACTTT. Translating gives CSVAESSSYNSPLHF. Looking up the rest from reference TRBV29-1 and TRBJ1-6 gives the full variable domain: SAVISQKPSRDICQRGTSLTIQCQVDSQVTMMFWYRQQPGQSLTLIATANQGSEATYESGFVIDKFPISRPNLTFSTLTVSNMSPEDSSIYLCSVAESSSYNSPLHFGNGTRLTVT.

This chain links TRBV6-5 with TRBJ1-1; 8 bases map to TRBD1. Trimming took 8 bases from V and 1 from J; bases not matched to a gene: 6. The CDR3 runs to 14 residues. Germline V lookup: CDR1 MNHEY, CDR2 SVGAGI. The CDR3 protein is CASQWGTGNTEAFF. The DNA for the CDR3 is TGTGCCAGCCAGTGGGGGACAGGGAACACTGAAGCTTTCTTT.

The chain has TRBV19 and TRBJ1-3; tentatively, D is TRBD1 (6 bases). The CDR3 loop spans 14 amino acids. Germline V gene sequence: CDR1 LNHDA, CDR2 SQIVND (reference sequence). The V and J ends lost 4 bases and 4 bases respectively, with 11 bases between them. As DNA, the CDR3 is TGTGCCAGTAGTAGGGGGCCTCCCGGAAACACCATATATTTT. Translating gives CASSRGPPGNTIYF.

The gene calls are TRBV4-1 and TRBJ2-3; D may correspond to TRBD1 or TRBD2 (5 bases each). The CDR3 has 16 amino acids. The V end lost 4 bases, the J end lost 2 bases, and 16 bases lay between the germline ends. Germline CDR1 MGHRA, CDR2 YSYEKL. The CDR3 spells CASSLGTRGATDTQYF. The CDR3 DNA reads as TGCGCCAGCAGCCTAGGGACCAGAGGAGCCACAGATACGCAGTATTTT.

The chain is built from TRBV7-2 and TRBJ2-7; TRBD1 or TRBD2 may be the D gene (7 bases each). The germline V gene has CDR1 SGHTA and CDR2 FQGNSA. The length of the CDR3 is 16 residues. V lost 2 bases to trimming and J lost 0 bases, with 14 bases between them. In DNA form, the CDR3 reads TGTGCCAGCAGCTTATGGGGGGGACAGAGCTCCTACGAGCAGTACTTC. It yields the protein CASSLWGGQSSYEQYF.

The genes are TRBV7-3 and TRBJ1-1; 8 bases align to TRBD1. The CDR3 is made up of 13 amino acids. V trimming: 5 bases; J trimming: 5 bases; junction bases outside the gene matches: 4. Germline V gives CDR1 SGHTA, CDR2 FQGTGA. CDR3 sequence (DNA): TGTGCCAGCAGCCGGGGACAGGTAACTGAAGCTTTCTTT. It encodes CASSRGQVTEAFF.

The J gene is TRBJ1-2, the V gene TRBV7-2; 8 bases agree with TRBD1. CDR1 and CDR2 (germline): SGHTA, FQGNSA. The V gene end was trimmed by 5 bases and the J gene end by 5 bases; junction bases not matched to a gene: 7. This CDR3 contains 14 residues. Here the CDR3 DNA reads TGTGCCAGCAGCCCACAGGGGGGAAATTATGGCTACACCTTC. Residues: CASSPQGGNYGYTF.